Listed here are 8 T cell receptor beta chains from one sample, sequenced in a study of T-cell memory formation after mild COVID-19. TCRdb processed the 5' RACE reads anew with MiXCR; each CDR3 protein has one entry. The sample contains about 270,000 distinct CDR3 sequences, roughly 18% of which appear only once. Sequenced material: PBMCs or a T cell subset sorted from them (not recorded which). These TCRs come from a man aged 18 to 29 who had mild COVID-19 (a few samples of this study predate the infection). Cell type and time point are not known.

This clonotype was seen more than once but under ten times. This rearrangement joins TRBV20-1 to TRBJ2-7, with 8 positions matching TRBD2. CDR1 is DFQATT and CDR2 is SNEGSKA in the germline V gene (reference sequence). The CDR3 runs 15 residues. V dropped 3 bases and J dropped 3; count of bases not matched to a gene: 10. CDR3 in DNA: TGCAGTGCTAGCACTCGCTCCGGGGGGGTCTACGAGCAGTACTTC. This sequence encodes CSASTRSGGVYEQYF.

J is TRBJ1-1 and V is TRBV9; D call uncertain. There are 15 residues in the CDR3. Germline V gene lookup returns CDR1 SGDLS and CDR2 YYNGEE. V was cut by 5 bases and J by 0 bases, with 14 bases left in between. CDR3 bases: TGTGCCAGCAGAAAGGACGGATACATGAACACTGAAGCTTTCTTT. This sequence encodes CASRKDGYMNTEAFF.

This clonotype was recorded a few times. This chain links TRBV28 with TRBJ2-3, with 8 bases lining up with TRBD2. V gave up 3 bases and J gave up 4 bases; unmatched junction bases: 9. The germline V gene has CDR1 MDHEN and CDR2 SYDVKM. The CDR3 runs to 16 residues. CDR3 in amino acids: CASSFGPGGPPDTQYF. For the CDR3, the DNA is TGTGCCAGCAGTTTCGGGCCGGGGGGGCCGCCAGATACGCAGTATTTT.

This clonotype appeared a few times. CDR3 nucleotide sequence: TGTGCCAGCAGCTACCGGGACAGGGGGCAGAACACTGAAGCTTTCTTT. This sequence encodes CASSYRDRGQNTEAFF. The V and J genes are TRBV14 and TRBJ1-1; TRBD1 matches 12 bases. V shed 5 bases, J shed 1 base, and the junction held 5 bases outside the gene matches. Germline lookup yields CDR1 SGHDN and CDR2 FVKESK. This CDR3 contains 16 residues.

The rearrangement links TRBV7-9 to TRBJ1-4; no clear D. The germline gives CDR1 SEHNR, CDR2 FQNEAQ (reference sequence). V was cut by 5 bases and J by 0 bases, with 13 bases left in between. The CDR3 has 16 amino acids. The CDR3 DNA is TGTGCCAGCAGCCCCCGAGGCGGGACAACTAATGAAAAACTGTTTTTT. Its protein product is CASSPRGGTTNEKLFF.

This rearrangement joins TRBV2 to TRBJ2-3, with 10 bases aligning to TRBD2. This CDR3 spans 14 amino acids. The trim removed 10 bases at V and 4 bases at J, leaving 8 bases unmatched. Per germline, CDR1 SNHLY and CDR2 FYNNEI. CDR3 region: CATTAGGGSDTQYF. The DNA of the CDR3 is TGTGCCACCACAGCGGGGGGGGGGTCAGATACGCAGTATTTT.

The chain links TRBV12-3 or TRBV12-4 to TRBJ2-7, with D unclear. This CDR3 contains 13 residues. V was shortened by 4 bases and J by 1 base, with 8 bases between the two germline ends. The CDR3 DNA reads TGTGCCAGCAGTTCACCCGCTTCCTACGAGCAGTACTTC. It is translated as CASSSPASYEQYF.

In its sample, this clonotype was seen many times. The chain joins TRBV9 to TRBJ1-2; 7 bases align to TRBD1. This CDR3 has 16 residues. CDR1 and CDR2 (germline): SGDLS, YYNGEE. With 0 bases clipped from V and 8 bases from J, the junction kept 13 bases outside the gene matches. The CDR3 region has the DNA TGTGCCAGCAGCGTAGCTTCGAGAGGGGGCCCTTCAGGCTACACCTTC. This encodes CASSVASRGGPSGYTF.